These 14 T cell receptor beta chains were all obtained from the same sample, sequenced in a study of response to subunit inactivated influenza vaccine. TCRdb used MiXCR to reprocess the RT-PCR reads, holding one entry per CDR3 protein. The table has fewer than 750,000 distinct CDR3 sequences, approximately 15% seen once. The sample consisted of PBMCs from blood, taken about 12 days after vaccination. These receptors all stem from a man aged 50 to 59 who received an inactivated influenza vaccine.

This clonotype occurred a few times. The V and J genes are TRBV16 and TRBJ2-3; possible D gene TRBD1, 5 bases. The V and J ends lost 8 bases and 1 base respectively, with 22 bases between them. The CDR3 spans 17 residues. From germline, CDR1 is KGHSY and CDR2 FQNENV. The CDR3 sequence is CASAPVWGELGTDTQYF. In DNA, the CDR3 is TGTGCCAGCGCCCCAGTGTGGGGCGAATTGGGCACAGATACGCAGTATTTT.

The sample holds a few counts of this clonotype. J is TRBJ2-2 and V is TRBV7-3; D remains ambiguous. With 4 bases removed from V and 9 bases from J, the gap between germline ends came to 15 bases. The CDR3 spans 14 residues. Germline V lookup: CDR1 SGHTA, CDR2 FQGTGA. In DNA form, the CDR3 reads TGTGCCAGCAGCTCAAGTGGCAATTTCAGGGAGCTGTTTTTT. Encoded protein: CASSSSGNFRELFF.

This clonotype has more than one count but fewer than ten. V and J are TRBV7-2 and TRBJ2-7, with D possibly being TRBD2 (5 bases). The CDR3 consists of 13 residues. Trimming pared 5 bases from V and 6 bases from J, leaving 14 bases between. CDR1 and CDR2 from the germline V gene are SGHTA and FQGNSA. CDR3 in amino acids: CASSLGLFFEQYF. The CDR3 DNA is TGTGCCAGCAGCCTCGGACTGTTTTTCGAGCAGTACTTC.

This sequence joins TRBV10-3 and TRBJ1-2; tentatively, D is TRBD1 (5 bases). The V and J ends lost 3 bases and 1 base respectively, with 12 bases between them. Germline assignment: CDR1 ENHRY and CDR2 SYGVKD. The CDR3 covers 15 residues. CDR3 coding DNA: TGTGCCATCAGTGATCGGGACGGGAATAACTATGGCTACACCTTC. Protein sequence: CAISDRDGNNYGYTF.

V usage is TRBV4-3 and J usage is TRBJ1-1; no firm D call. The germline V and J ends were trimmed by 0 bases and 0 bases, with 8 bases remaining between them. The CDR3 totals 15 residues. Germline V CDR1 and CDR2: LGHNA, YSLEER. The CDR3 protein is CASSQDRSVNTEAFF. DNA for the CDR3: TGCGCCAGCAGCCAAGATCGGTCCGTGAACACTGAAGCTTTCTTT.

The chain joins TRBV6-1 to TRBJ1-1; tentative D call: TRBD1 (6 bases). Looked up from germline, CDR1 is MNHNS and CDR2 is SASEGT. This CDR3 is built from 15 residues. The CDR3 DNA sequence: TGTGTGAGTTTGGGGGCCCTCTTCGTGAACACTGAAGCTTTCTTT. Translating gives CVSLGALFVNTEAFF.

This clonotype showed up many times. The chain links TRBV11-1 to TRBJ2-6; possible D gene TRBD2, 5 bases. Germline V gives CDR1 SGHAT, CDR2 FQDESV (reference sequence). This CDR3 has 18 amino acids. V was trimmed by 5 bases and J by 0 bases, leaving 17 bases between them. In DNA, the CDR3 is TGTGCCAGCAGCCCCCTTAGAGGGAGTAGCTCTGGGGCCAACGTCCTGACTTTC. Residues: CASSPLRGSSSGANVLTF.

The chain employs TRBV7-2 and TRBJ1-5; 8 bases agree with TRBD1. Per the germline V gene, CDR1 is SGHTA and CDR2 is FQGNSA. CDR3 size: 13 residues. V shed 5 bases and J 7 bases; nucleotides not matched to a gene: 4. CDR3 coding DNA: TGTGCCAGCAGCGAAGGACAGGGCCAGCCCCAGCATTTT. It encodes CASSEGQGQPQHF.

The rearrangement joins TRBV6-2 or TRBV6-3 to TRBJ2-3, with a possible D match to TRBD2 (7 bases). The germline gives CDR1 MNHEY, CDR2 SVGEGT. This CDR3 contains 16 residues. Trimming took 2 bases from V and 5 from J, leaving 17 bases between them. CDR3 protein: CASSYLGGGPRDTQYF. DNA for the CDR3: TGTGCCAGCAGTTACCTTGGGGGGGGGCCAAGAGATACGCAGTATTTT.

The sample holds a few counts of this clonotype. This chain connects TRBV6-1 to TRBJ2-1; possibly TRBD2 for D (6 bases). Germline V CDR1 and CDR2: MNHNS, SASEGT. The CDR3 is 16 amino acids. Trimming left V 6 bases short and J 2 bases short, with 17 bases between. The CDR3 sequence is CASSTQTGGAYNEQFF. CDR3 DNA: TGTGCCAGCAGCACCCAAACAGGAGGGGCCTACAATGAGCAGTTCTTC.

J is TRBJ2-3 and V is TRBV6-2 or TRBV6-3; D uncertain. Germline lookup yields CDR1 MNHEY and CDR2 SVGEGT. The length of the CDR3 is 13 residues. The ends were cut back, 4 bases at V and 14 bases at J, with 19 bases in the middle. CDR3 nucleotides: TGTGCCAGCAGTTGGGAACAGTCACTAAAGGTGTATTTT. Translated: CASSWEQSLKVYF.

This clonotype was counted between two and nine times. The rearrangement uses TRBV6-1 and TRBJ1-1; D unclear. Germline CDR1 reads MNHNS; CDR2 reads SASEGT. The CDR3 is 16 residues long. V shed 5 bases and J shed 3 bases, with 19 bases lying between them. The CDR3 loop reads CASSQPGISRDTEAFF. In DNA form, the CDR3 reads TGTGCCAGCAGTCAACCGGGAATATCAAGGGACACTGAAGCTTTCTTT.

The chain recombines TRBV7-8 with TRBJ1-1; D is unresolved. The CDR3 covers 14 residues. Germline-derived CDR1 and CDR2 are SGHVS and FQNEAQ. V gave up 7 bases and J gave up 1 base, with 13 bases separating them. The CDR3, as DNA: TGTGCCAGCATCCCAGGCCGGCAGAACACTGAAGCTTTCTTT. It codes for CASIPGRQNTEAFF.

This clonotype occurred many times. The chain joins TRBV2 to TRBJ2-5; unclear D gene. The V end was cut by 2 bases, the J end by 5 bases, with 3 bases between. This CDR3 has 11 residues. Germline V gene data show CDR1 as SNHLY and CDR2 as FYNNEI. DNA for the CDR3: TGTGCCAGCAGTGAAACGGAGACCCAGTACTTC. Translating it yields CASSETETQYF.